This T cell receptor (beta chain) was sequenced in a study of T cell repertoires in cytomegalovirus infection. TCRdb ran MiXCR on the reads and lists one entry per CDR3 protein. Of under 150,000 distinct CDR3 sequences listed, approximately 9.2% are singletons. V lost 6 bases, J lost 2 bases, and 9 bases lay in between. Germline CDR1 MNHNY, CDR2 SVGAGI (reference sequence). CDR3 size: 13 residues. Ten or more counts support this clonotype. Sequencing was carried out using PBMCs. This sequence originates from a human donor in good health (CMV status not recorded). Some clones in this sample may be carry-over from other donors' samples. V is TRBV6-6 and J is TRBJ2-3; D remains ambiguous. The CDR3 reads CASRSSNTDTQYF. The CDR3 nucleotides read TGTGCCAGCAGGAGTAGTAACACAGATACGCAGTATTTT.